A selection of T cell receptor beta chains follows, all from one sample in a study of blood T cells in healthy people across ages. MiXCR, applied by TCRdb to the 5' RACE reads, yields one record per CDR3 protein. The data show 350,000 to 450,000 distinct CDR3 sequences, about 49% seen once. Material: blood. These receptors were obtained from a man between 60 and 70 years old in good health. Each CDR3 is given with its conserved first and last residue. The D gene is left open where the match is weak. Clone sizes are given selectively: once, few, many, or a class where the clone is expanded.

J gene: TRBJ2-7
clone size: .
D gene: .
V gene: TRBV21-1
CDR3 protein: CASSNRPGTGSSSSYEQYF
CDR3 DNA: TGTGCCAGCAGCAATCGTCCCGGGACAGGGAGTTCAAGCTCCTACGAGCAGTACTTC

J gene: TRBJ2-6
clone size: .
D gene: .
V gene: TRBV20-1
CDR3 protein: CSAGSSVGQTPGVLTF
CDR3 DNA: TGCAGTGCTGGATCTTCCGTTGGACAGACCCCGGGGGTCCTGACTTTC

J gene: TRBJ2-7
clone size: .
D gene: TRBD1
V gene: TRBV7-2
CDR3 protein: CASSLMGTGTDEQYF
CDR3 DNA: TGTGCCAGCAGCTTAATGGGGACAGGGACCGACGAGCAGTACTTC

J gene: TRBJ2-5
clone size: few
D gene: .
V gene: TRBV7-3
CDR3 protein: CASSQTSIEETQYF
CDR3 DNA: TGTGCCAGCAGCCAGACTAGTATTGAAGAGACCCAGTACTTC

J gene: TRBJ2-5
clone size: once
D gene: .
V gene: TRBV20-1
CDR3 protein: CSARLAGANQETQYF
CDR3 DNA: TGCAGTGCTAGACTCGCGGGGGCCAACCAAGAGACCCAGTACTTC

J gene: TRBJ1-5
clone size: .
D gene: TRBD1
V gene: TRBV5-1
CDR3 protein: CASSLGTGVSQPQHF
CDR3 DNA: TGCGCCAGCAGCTTGGGGACAGGGGTTAGTCAGCCCCAGCATTTT

J gene: TRBJ1-4
clone size: .
D gene: TRBD1
V gene: TRBV25-1
CDR3 protein: CASLRTGGAIEKLFF
CDR3 DNA: TGTGCCAGCCTCAGGACAGGGGGCGCGATCGAAAAACTGTTTTTT

J gene: TRBJ2-5
clone size: few
D gene: .
V gene: TRBV4-2
CDR3 protein: CASSQTGGNQETQYF
CDR3 DNA: TGTGCCAGCAGCCAGACAGGAGGAAACCAAGAGACCCAGTACTTC

J gene: TRBJ2-3
clone size: .
D gene: TRBD2
V gene: TRBV6-5
CDR3 protein: CAIKTSGGGADTQYF
CDR3 DNA: TGTGCCATCAAAACTAGCGGGGGGGGTGCAGATACGCAGTATTTT

J gene: TRBJ1-2
clone size: once
D gene: TRBD1
V gene: TRBV3-1
CDR3 protein: CASWGQGFTYGYTF
CDR3 DNA: TGTGCCAGCTGGGGACAGGGTTTCACCTATGGCTACACCTTC

J gene: TRBJ2-7
clone size: .
D gene: .
V gene: TRBV5-1
CDR3 protein: CASRPWTASYEQYF
CDR3 DNA: TGCGCCAGCCGTCCCTGGACGGCTTCCTACGAGCAGTACTTC

J gene: TRBJ1-2
clone size: many
D gene: .
V gene: TRBV15
CDR3 protein: CATSREGRNGYTF
CDR3 DNA: TGTGCCACCAGCAGAGAGGGGAGGAATGGCTACACCTTC

J gene: TRBJ1-1
clone size: few
D gene: .
V gene: TRBV20-1
CDR3 protein: CSAPPPGLITEAFF
CDR3 DNA: TGCAGTGCTCCCCCGCCGGGGCTGATCACTGAAGCTTTCTTT

J gene: TRBJ2-7
clone size: few
D gene: TRBD2
V gene: TRBV5-1
CDR3 protein: CASSLVLQGGSYEQYF
CDR3 DNA: TGCGCCAGCAGCTTGGTTCTGCAGGGAGGGTCCTACGAGCAGTACTTC

J gene: TRBJ2-3
clone size: .
D gene: TRBD2
V gene: TRBV2
CDR3 protein: CASSGLAGNTDTQYF
CDR3 DNA: TGTGCCAGCAGTGGGCTAGCGGGAAACACAGATACGCAGTATTTT

J gene: TRBJ2-3
clone size: .
D gene: TRBD2
V gene: TRBV6-5
CDR3 protein: CASRLAGVRADTQYF
CDR3 DNA: TGTGCCAGTAGGCTAGCGGGAGTTCGGGCAGATACGCAGTATTTT

J gene: TRBJ2-1
clone size: .
D gene: .
V gene: TRBV4-3
CDR3 protein: CASSQGRWETQFF
CDR3 DNA: TGCGCCAGCAGCCAAGGGCGATGGGAGACCCAGTTCTTC

J gene: TRBJ2-3
clone size: .
D gene: TRBD1
V gene: TRBV14
CDR3 protein: CASSLAGGYDTQYF
CDR3 DNA: TGTGCCAGCAGCCTGGCAGGGGGCTACGATACGCAGTATTTT

J gene: TRBJ1-4
clone size: .
D gene: .
V gene: TRBV20-1
CDR3 protein: CSAQLTKHTTNEKLFF
CDR3 DNA: TGCAGTGCCCAACTGACCAAACACACAACTAATGAAAAACTGTTTTTT

J gene: TRBJ1-2
clone size: .
D gene: TRBD1
V gene: TRBV30
CDR3 protein: CAWRRGTAGGYTF
CDR3 DNA: TGTGCCTGGAGGCGCGGGACAGCGGGCGGCTACACCTTC

J gene: TRBJ1-4
clone size: .
D gene: .
V gene: TRBV2
CDR3 protein: CASSEEAVRVNEKLFF
CDR3 DNA: TGTGCCAGCAGTGAAGAAGCTGTCAGGGTAAATGAAAAACTGTTTTTT

J gene: TRBJ2-7
clone size: .
D gene: TRBD2
V gene: TRBV6-5
CDR3 protein: CASSYPDSGSLYEQYF
CDR3 DNA: TGTGCCAGCAGTTACCCGGATAGCGGGAGTCTCTACGAGCAGTACTTC

J gene: TRBJ2-5
clone size: .
D gene: .
V gene: TRBV7-8
CDR3 protein: CASSLGGAPSMHNEQYF
CDR3 DNA: TGTGCCAGCAGCTTAGGGGGCGCCCCGTCCATGCACAATGAGCAGTACTTC

J gene: TRBJ2-4
clone size: .
D gene: TRBD1
V gene: TRBV10-3
CDR3 protein: CAISEGEQGTIRAKNIQYF
CDR3 DNA: TGTGCCATCAGTGAGGGGGAACAGGGGACGATCCGAGCCAAAAACATTCAGTACTTC

J gene: TRBJ2-3
clone size: .
D gene: TRBD2
V gene: TRBV20-1
CDR3 protein: CSAPAGARDTQYF
CDR3 DNA: TGCAGTGCTCCAGCGGGAGCCCGGGATACGCAGTATTTT

J gene: TRBJ2-1
clone size: .
D gene: TRBD2
V gene: TRBV7-6
CDR3 protein: CASSVGGAYNEQFF
CDR3 DNA: TGTGCCAGCAGCGTTGGGGGGGCCTACAATGAGCAGTTCTTC

J gene: TRBJ2-1
clone size: few
D gene: .
V gene: TRBV18
CDR3 protein: CASLTRGGAHNEQFF
CDR3 DNA: TGTGCCAGCTTGACGAGGGGGGGCGCGCACAATGAGCAGTTCTTC

J gene: TRBJ2-3
clone size: .
D gene: .
V gene: TRBV20-1
CDR3 protein: CSVVGVVGDTQYF
CDR3 DNA: TGCAGTGTGGTCGGGGTCGTGGGGGATACGCAGTATTTT

J gene: TRBJ2-7
clone size: .
D gene: .
V gene: TRBV10-3
CDR3 protein: CAISESAYEQYF
CDR3 DNA: TGTGCCATCAGTGAGTCGGCCTACGAGCAGTACTTC

J gene: TRBJ2-7
clone size: .
D gene: .
V gene: TRBV6-5
CDR3 protein: CASRTLSDYEQYF
CDR3 DNA: TGTGCCAGTCGGACGCTGTCAGACTACGAGCAGTACTTC

J gene: TRBJ2-7
clone size: .
D gene: TRBD1
V gene: TRBV6-5
CDR3 protein: CASSYRGTGTEQYF
CDR3 DNA: TGTGCCAGCAGTTACAGGGGGACAGGGACCGAGCAGTACTTC

J gene: TRBJ2-6
clone size: .
D gene: TRBD1
V gene: TRBV6-5
CDR3 protein: CASSSRRQGASGANVLTF
CDR3 DNA: TGTGCCAGCAGTTCCCGTCGACAGGGCGCCTCTGGGGCCAACGTCCTGACTTTC

J gene: TRBJ2-5
clone size: .
D gene: .
V gene: TRBV20-1
CDR3 protein: CSANTGFQETQYF
CDR3 DNA: TGCAGTGCTAATACAGGGTTCCAAGAGACCCAGTACTTC

J gene: TRBJ2-3
clone size: .
D gene: .
V gene: TRBV21-1
CDR3 protein: CATDSSRSTDTQYF
CDR3 DNA: TGTGCCACCGATTCATCAAGAAGCACAGATACGCAGTATTTT

J gene: TRBJ2-5
clone size: .
D gene: .
V gene: TRBV28
CDR3 protein: CASTALETQYF
CDR3 DNA: TGTGCCAGCACGGCGTTGGAGACCCAGTACTTC

J gene: TRBJ2-7
clone size: .
D gene: .
V gene: TRBV2
CDR3 protein: CASKGRDNYEQYF
CDR3 DNA: TGTGCCAGCAAGGGCAGGGATAACTACGAGCAGTACTTC

J gene: TRBJ2-5
clone size: .
D gene: TRBD2
V gene: TRBV14
CDR3 protein: CASSQPPGGPSQETQYF
CDR3 DNA: TGTGCCAGCAGCCAACCGCCGGGGGGGCCCTCCCAAGAGACCCAGTACTTC

J gene: TRBJ2-4
clone size: .
D gene: .
V gene: TRBV6-5
CDR3 protein: CASSRPGQQYF
CDR3 DNA: TGTGCCAGCAGCCGCCCTGGGCAGCAGTACTTC

J gene: TRBJ2-7
clone size: few
D gene: .
V gene: TRBV4-2
CDR3 protein: CASSQEEGRGEQYF
CDR3 DNA: TGTGCCAGCAGCCAAGAGGAGGGCCGGGGAGAGCAGTACTTC

J gene: TRBJ2-1
clone size: .
D gene: .
V gene: TRBV6-2/TRBV6-3
CDR3 protein: CASSYRGRQSNEQFF
CDR3 DNA: TGTGCCAGCAGTTACAGGGGACGACAGAGCAATGAGCAGTTCTTC

J gene: TRBJ2-5
clone size: few
D gene: .
V gene: TRBV20-1
CDR3 protein: CSARRRLGETQYF
CDR3 DNA: TGCAGTGCTAGAAGGCGGCTAGGGGAGACCCAGTACTTC

J gene: TRBJ2-7
clone size: once
D gene: .
V gene: TRBV15
CDR3 protein: CAISGGHKYYEQYF
CDR3 DNA: TGTGCCATCAGCGGAGGACATAAATATTACGAGCAGTACTTC

J gene: TRBJ1-5
clone size: .
D gene: .
V gene: TRBV16
CDR3 protein: CASSQDWDQPQHF
CDR3 DNA: TGTGCCAGCAGCCAGGACTGGGACCAGCCCCAGCATTTT

J gene: TRBJ2-5
clone size: few
D gene: .
V gene: TRBV5-1
CDR3 protein: CASSLAGSAGETQYF
CDR3 DNA: TGCGCCAGCAGCTTGGCCGGGAGCGCGGGAGAGACCCAGTACTTC

J gene: TRBJ1-1
clone size: .
D gene: .
V gene: TRBV11-2
CDR3 protein: CASSPSRGNTEAFF
CDR3 DNA: TGTGCCAGCAGCCCCAGTCGAGGGAACACTGAAGCTTTCTTT

J gene: TRBJ2-3
clone size: many
D gene: .
V gene: TRBV7-3
CDR3 protein: CASSPGLNTDTQYF
CDR3 DNA: TGTGCCAGCAGTCCGGGACTCAACACAGATACGCAGTATTTT

J gene: TRBJ2-2
clone size: many
D gene: .
V gene: TRBV27
CDR3 protein: CASSPTSGELFF
CDR3 DNA: TGTGCCAGCAGCCCTACTAGCGGGGAGCTGTTTTTT

J gene: TRBJ2-1
clone size: .
D gene: TRBD2
V gene: TRBV6-2/TRBV6-3
CDR3 protein: CASLPSRGLAMEQFF
CDR3 DNA: TGTGCCAGCCTCCCGAGCCGCGGACTAGCCATGGAGCAGTTCTTC

J gene: TRBJ2-3
clone size: few
D gene: .
V gene: TRBV12-1
CDR3 protein: CASSFDRAGNTDTQYF
CDR3 DNA: TGTGCCAGCAGCTTTGACCGGGCGGGAAACACAGATACGCAGTATTTT

J gene: TRBJ2-7
clone size: .
D gene: .
V gene: TRBV7-6
CDR3 protein: CASSLGGDLQKYEQYF
CDR3 DNA: TGTGCCAGCAGCTTAGGGGGAGATCTACAGAAATACGAGCAGTACTTC

J gene: TRBJ1-5
clone size: .
D gene: TRBD1
V gene: TRBV20-1
CDR3 protein: CSAGDRPNQPQHF
CDR3 DNA: TGCAGTGCTGGGGACAGGCCCAATCAGCCCCAGCATTTT

J gene: TRBJ2-3
clone size: .
D gene: .
V gene: TRBV27
CDR3 protein: CASSHTGFSTDTQYF
CDR3 DNA: TGTGCCAGCAGTCACACAGGGTTTAGCACAGATACGCAGTATTTT

J gene: TRBJ2-6
clone size: .
D gene: .
V gene: TRBV7-9
CDR3 protein: CASSLGRGGSSGANVLTF
CDR3 DNA: TGTGCCAGCAGCTTAGGCAGGGGCGGAAGCTCTGGGGCCAACGTCCTGACTTTC

J gene: TRBJ2-7
clone size: .
D gene: .
V gene: TRBV10-3
CDR3 protein: CAISELSYEQYF
CDR3 DNA: TGTGCCATCAGTGAACTTTCCTACGAGCAGTACTTC

J gene: TRBJ2-5
clone size: .
D gene: TRBD2
V gene: TRBV3-1
CDR3 protein: CASSYGLAGVQETQYF
CDR3 DNA: TGTGCCAGCAGCTACGGACTAGCGGGGGTCCAAGAGACCCAGTACTTC

J gene: TRBJ2-5
clone size: many
D gene: TRBD2
V gene: TRBV6-5
CDR3 protein: CASSLAGGRQYF
CDR3 DNA: TGTGCCAGCAGTTTGGCGGGGGGTAGACAGTACTTC

J gene: TRBJ2-7
clone size: .
D gene: TRBD1
V gene: TRBV20-1
CDR3 protein: CSARETGTGTYEQYF
CDR3 DNA: TGCAGTGCTAGAGAAACCGGGACAGGGACCTACGAGCAGTACTTC

J gene: TRBJ2-1
clone size: few
D gene: TRBD2
V gene: TRBV20-1
CDR3 protein: CSAHATSGFNNEQFF
CDR3 DNA: TGCAGTGCTCACGCGACTAGCGGATTTAACAATGAGCAGTTCTTC

J gene: TRBJ2-7
clone size: .
D gene: .
V gene: TRBV20-1
CDR3 protein: CSAAVGRGTYEQYF
CDR3 DNA: TGCAGTGCTGCGGTCGGCAGGGGAACCTACGAGCAGTACTTC

J gene: TRBJ2-1
clone size: few
D gene: TRBD2
V gene: TRBV12-3/TRBV12-4
CDR3 protein: CASSGLAGRNEQFF
CDR3 DNA: TGTGCCAGCAGCGGACTAGCGGGACGCAATGAGCAGTTCTTC